This entry lists 8 T cell receptor beta chains sequenced from one sample in a study of T cell responses to AZD1222 COVID-19 vaccine. Profiling relied on immunoSEQ multiplex PCR, and the TCRdb table lists in-frame clones only, not all of them. The sample yields tens of thousands of clones, 89% seen once. The specimen was peripheral blood, collected on day 0 of AZD1222 vaccination. The source of these receptors is an adult in good health.

The rearrangement joins TRBV7-9 to TRBJ2-3, with D possibly TRBD1 on 5 matching bases. Germline V gene data show CDR1 as SEHNR and CDR2 as FQNEAQ (reference sequence). Trimming removed 0 bases at V and 3 bases at J, with 10 bases between. The CDR3 is made up of 15 amino acids. This chain's CDR3 is CASSLAAGLTDTQYF. CDR3 nucleotides: TGTGCCAGCAGCTTAGCGGCAGGGTTAACAGATACGCAGTATTTT.

The chain carries TRBV19 and TRBJ2-3; 12 bases are shared with TRBD2. The CDR3 length is 15 residues. The V segment lost 8 bases and the J segment 4 bases; nucleotides outside the gene matches: 7. The germline V gene has CDR1 LNHDA and CDR2 SQIVND (reference sequence). The CDR3: CASGALAGGPDTQYF. The CDR3, as DNA: TGTGCCAGTGGAGCGCTAGCGGGGGGGCCAGATACGCAGTATTTT.

This chain joins TRBV7-9 and TRBJ1-1; D is perhaps TRBD1 (5 bases). Per germline, CDR1 SEHNR and CDR2 FQNEAQ (reference sequence). This CDR3 spans 12 amino acids. The germline V and J ends were trimmed by 11 bases and 4 bases, with 14 bases remaining between them. CDR3 coding DNA: TGTGCCCTCACGGGGGAACGCACTGAAGCTTTCTTT. Its protein is CALTGERTEAFF.

This rearrangement joins TRBV7-2 to TRBJ2-3; D gene unclear. V was clipped by 2 bases and J by 9 bases, with 6 bases between them. This CDR3 region has 11 residues. Per the germline V gene, CDR1 is SGHTA and CDR2 is FQGNSA. CDR3 coding DNA: TGTGCCAGCAGCTTAAGGGTGACGCAGTATTTT. Residues: CASSLRVTQYF.

The chain is built from TRBV7-2 and TRBJ1-1; D gene uncertain. The CDR3 loop spans 14 amino acids. Germline assignment: CDR1 SGHTA and CDR2 FQGNSA. V shed 2 bases and J shed 0 bases, with 7 bases lying between them. For the CDR3, the DNA is TGTGCCAGCAGCTTAACTCAGATGAACACTGAAGCTTTCTTT. Translation gives CASSLTQMNTEAFF.

This chain links TRBV30 with TRBJ1-1, with D tentatively TRBD1 (5 bases). Germline lookup yields CDR1 GTSNPN and CDR2 SVGIG (reference sequence). V was cut by 4 bases and J by 4 bases, with 10 bases left in between. The CDR3 consists of 12 residues. This CDR3 reads CAWMRGSTEAFF. DNA for the CDR3: TGTGCCTGGATGAGGGGAAGCACTGAAGCTTTCTTT.

This rearrangement joins TRBV6-5 to TRBJ2-1, with 7 nucleotides matching TRBD1. V lost 4 bases and J lost 13; bases outside the gene matches: 7. This CDR3 has 12 amino acids. CDR1 is MNHEY and CDR2 is SVGAGI in the germline V gene. The CDR3, as DNA: TGTGCCAGCAGTTCCGACAGGGACCTACAGTTCTTC. It codes for CASSSDRDLQFF.

This chain joins TRBV29-1 and TRBJ1-5; D is undetermined. The CDR3 is 14 residues long. In germline, CDR1 is SQVTM, CDR2 ANQGSEA. The V end was cut by 7 bases, the J end by 1 base, with 14 bases between. The DNA of the CDR3 is TGCAGCGCCCCCGCGTGGGAGAGCAATCAGCCCCAGCATTTT. It specifies CSAPAWESNQPQHF.